A selection of T cell receptor beta chains follows, all from one sample in a study of blood T cells in healthy people across ages. TCRdb ran MiXCR on the 5' RACE reads and lists one entry per CDR3 protein. The repertoire holds around 1.5 million distinct CDR3 sequences, with approximately 32% as singletons. The specimen was blood. These receptors were obtained from a woman under 40 in good health. Both conserved end residues are part of each CDR3. The D gene is left open where the match is weak. Some rows have no size entry. The others give once, few or many, or a class for an expanded clone.

15	TRBD2	TRBJ2-7	.	TRBV2	CASSEDGGRVYEQYF	TGTGCCAGCAGTGAGGACGGCGGGAGAGTGTACGAGCAGTACTTC
15	.	TRBJ2-1	.	TRBV3-1	CASSQVLGVYNEQFF	TGTGCCAGCAGCCAAGTGTTAGGGGTCTACAATGAGCAGTTCTTC
16	.	TRBJ2-3	.	TRBV7-9	CASSPRGIRDTDTQYF	TGTGCCAGCAGCCCCCGAGGTATCCGGGACACAGATACGCAGTATTTT
17	TRBD2	TRBJ2-3	.	TRBV7-9	CASSLALAGKSTDTQYF	TGTGCCAGCAGCTTGGCCCTAGCGGGCAAGAGCACAGATACGCAGTATTTT
14	TRBD2	TRBJ2-5	many	TRBV6-6	CASSRVGGGETQYF	TGTGCCAGCAGTCGCGTTGGGGGGGGAGAGACCCAGTACTTC
14	.	TRBJ2-5	.	TRBV5-1	CASSNNVGGETQYF	TGCGCCAGCAGCAACAATGTCGGGGGAGAGACCCAGTACTTC
14	.	TRBJ1-2	.	TRBV20-1	CSARVGGADYGYTF	TGCAGTGCTAGAGTGGGGGGCGCGGACTATGGCTACACCTTC
15	.	TRBJ2-5	few	TRBV3-1	CASSQEKVAQETQYF	TGTGCCAGCAGCCAAGAGAAAGTTGCCCAAGAGACCCAGTACTTC
14	.	TRBJ2-5	many	TRBV29-1	CSVQADYILETQYF	.
16	.	TRBJ1-1	few	TRBV21-1	CASSKVARIRDTEAFF	TGTGCCAGCAGCAAAGTAGCGAGAATTAGGGACACTGAAGCTTTCTTT
16	.	TRBJ2-7	once	TRBV5-1	CASSLRDTEGPYEQYF	TGCGCCAGCAGCTTGAGGGACACCGAAGGGCCCTACGAGCAGTACTTC
14	.	TRBJ1-5	.	TRBV27	CASTWRAGSQPQHF	TGTGCCAGTACGTGGAGGGCAGGGAGTCAGCCCCAGCATTTT
15	.	TRBJ2-1	.	TRBV28	CASSLIAVSGNEQFF	TGTGCCAGCAGTCTTATAGCGGTCTCCGGGAATGAGCAGTTCTTC
16	.	TRBJ2-1	.	TRBV5-1	CASSLGQGSTSDEQFF	TGCGCCAGCAGCTTGGGGCAGGGGTCCACCTCGGATGAGCAGTTCTTC
14	.	TRBJ1-1	.	TRBV5-1	CASSLDFLDTEAFF	TGCGCCAGCAGCTTGGATTTCTTAGACACTGAAGCTTTCTTT
13	.	TRBJ1-6	.	TRBV4-1	CASSQVWDSPLHF	TGCGCCAGCAGCCAAGTATGGGATTCACCCCTCCACTTT
11	.	TRBJ2-1	.	TRBV20-1	CSASSKNEQFF	TGCAGTGCTAGTAGCAAGAATGAGCAGTTCTTC
16	TRBD2	TRBJ2-1	.	TRBV6-1	CASSIPSGGAYNEQFF	TGTGCCAGCAGTATCCCAAGCGGGGGGGCCTACAATGAGCAGTTCTTC
15	.	TRBJ2-5	few	TRBV28	CASSLSFSTQETQYF	TGTGCCAGCAGTTTAAGTTTTTCAACCCAAGAGACCCAGTACTTC
12	TRBD1	TRBJ2-7	.	TRBV2	CASILQGYEQYF	TGTGCCAGCATTCTACAGGGGTACGAGCAGTACTTC
13	.	TRBJ2-1	few	TRBV10-3	CAISRDLYNEQFF	TGTGCCATCAGCCGGGACTTGTACAATGAGCAGTTCTTC
16	TRBD2	TRBJ2-3	many	TRBV10-3	CAISEPGLAKLDTQYF	TGTGCCATCAGTGAGCCGGGACTAGCGAAGTTAGATACGCAGTATTTT
16	TRBD2	TRBJ2-1	few	TRBV9	CASSSQGGLANNEQFF	TGTGCCAGCAGCTCCCAGGGGGGACTAGCTAACAATGAGCAGTTCTTC
17	.	TRBJ2-3	.	TRBV5-1	CASSLALDSPPPVTQYF	TGCGCCAGCAGCTTGGCGTTGGACAGTCCTCCGCCCGTTACGCAGTATTTT
14	TRBD1	TRBJ1-2	.	TRBV18	CASSDAGTEDGYTF	TGTGCCAGCTCAGATGCCGGGACAGAGGATGGCTACACCTTC
13	.	TRBJ2-7	few	TRBV29-1	CSAEMDSSYEQYF	TGCAGCGCTGAAATGGACAGTTCCTACGAGCAGTACTTC
13	TRBD1	TRBJ2-1	.	TRBV20-1	CSVRQGSYNEQFF	TGCAGTGTTAGACAGGGGAGCTACAATGAGCAGTTCTTC
13	.	TRBJ1-2	.	TRBV24-1	CATSDRGHYGYTF	TGTGCCACCAGTGATCGGGGGCACTATGGCTACACCTTC
15	TRBD2	TRBJ2-7	.	TRBV9	CASGVGAGVTYEQYF	TGTGCCAGCGGCGTAGGAGCGGGAGTTACCTACGAGCAGTACTTC